This T cell receptor (beta chain) was captured by sequencing in a study of cytomegalovirus exposure and HLA in healthy donors. It was with 60 Vbeta and 13 Jbeta primers that the PCR ran. Profiled with immunoSEQ multiplex PCR; TCRdb holds only in-frame clones, not every one. This sample has more than 90,000 clones, with about 80% found just once. In germline, CDR1 is SGHTA, CDR2 FQGNSA. Trimming stripped 5 bases from V and 0 bases from J, with 10 bases between. This CDR3 is built from 14 residues. The clonotype comes from a woman aged 60-75 years in good health and CMV-seronegative. The specimen sequenced was PBMCs. V gene TRBV7-2 combines with J gene TRBJ1-1; D is unresolved. DNA of the CDR3: TGTGCCAGCAGCCCCCCCTTTGTGAACACTGAAGCTTTCTTT. Translating it yields CASSPPFVNTEAFF.